One sample yielded the 14 T cell receptor beta chains listed below, sequenced in a study of shared clonotypes between healthy human individuals. Using immunoSEQ multiplex PCR, the repertoire was profiled, and TCRdb retains in-frame clones only, with some absent. The sample includes approximately 640,000 clones, 90% seen only once; the top ten take 30% to 40%. The specimen sequenced was memory CD8+ T cells from PBMCs. Indicated subset: CD45RO+ cells pooled with CCR7-negative TemRA cells. These receptors were taken from a man aged 18 to 29 in good health. Some clones in this sample may be carry-over from other donors' samples.

The chain carries TRBV19 and TRBJ1-4; no firm D call. The CDR3 loop spans 14 amino acids. Germline V gene lookup returns CDR1 LNHDA and CDR2 SQIVND (reference sequence). V was clipped by 5 bases and J by 0 bases, with 7 bases between them. The chain's CDR3 is CASSRKTTNEKLFF. In DNA form, the CDR3 reads TGTGCCAGTAGTCGGAAGACAACTAATGAAAAACTGTTTTTT.

The chain employs TRBV6-5 and TRBJ1-1; 7 bases are shared with TRBD1. The junction had 11 bases not matched to a gene; V was cut back by 5 bases and J by 5 bases. The CDR3 is 15 amino acids. Germline CDR1 reads MNHEY; CDR2 reads SVGAGI. The CDR3 loop reads CASSTTGALRTEAFF. DNA for the CDR3: TGTGCCAGCAGTACTACAGGGGCCCTAAGGACTGAAGCTTTCTTT.

This clone was observed once. This sequence joins TRBV18 and TRBJ2-7; TRBD1 is a possible D gene (6 bases). CDR3 length: 15 amino acids. Trimming shortened V by 5 bases and J by 0 bases, and 14 bases separated the two germline ends. The V gene's germline CDR1 is KGHSH and CDR2 LQKENI. The CDR3 nucleotides read TGTGCCAGCTCATCGGACAGATTAAGCTCCTACGAGCAGTACTTC. It encodes CASSSDRLSSYEQYF.

The chain joins TRBV7-9 to TRBJ2-2; D might be TRBD2 (6 bases). Deletions cut 5 bases from V and 7 bases from J, with 17 bases between. Germline V CDR1 and CDR2: SEHNR, FQNEAQ (reference sequence). The CDR3 runs 15 residues. In nucleotides, the CDR3 is TGTGCCAGCAGCCCCTCGACTAGGTGGAGCGGGGAGCTGTTTTTT. As protein: CASSPSTRWSGELFF.

The rearrangement joins TRBV4-3 to TRBJ2-7, with TRBD1 matching 8 bases. This CDR3 is 17 amino acids long. Germline assignment: CDR1 LGHNA and CDR2 YSLEER. The trim removed 0 bases at V and 2 bases at J, leaving 9 bases unmatched. Written as DNA, the CDR3 is TGCGCCAGCAGCCAAGAATCACCCGGGACAGGCGCCTACGAGCAGTACTTC. It yields the protein CASSQESPGTGAYEQYF.

The genes are TRBV7-2 and TRBJ1-5; D is undetermined. This CDR3 has 13 residues. The V gene lost 1 base and the J gene lost 7 bases, with 8 bases spanning the gap. Per germline, CDR1 SGHTA and CDR2 FQGNSA. The CDR3 bases are TGTGCCAGCAGCTTAGATTGGAGACAGCCCCAGCATTTT. Its translation: CASSLDWRQPQHF.

The chain employs TRBV7-2 and TRBJ2-7; no firm D call. The CDR3 is made up of 13 amino acids. The V end was cut by 1 base, the J end by 7 bases, with 11 bases between. From germline, CDR1 is SGHTA and CDR2 FQGNSA. CDR3: CASSLVAPREQYF. CDR3 nucleotides: TGTGCCAGCAGCTTAGTCGCTCCCAGGGAGCAGTACTTC.

The chain is built from TRBV4-3 and TRBJ1-4, with 8 nucleotides matching TRBD1. Germline V lookup: CDR1 LGHNA, CDR2 YSLEER. The CDR3 contains 18 residues. The ends lost 1 base at V and 8 bases at J; junction bases unmatched: 15. CDR3 DNA: TGCGCCAGCAGCCAAGGGCTAAGGACAGGGCATCTAGGAGAAAAACTGTTTTTT. Translated, it gives CASSQGLRTGHLGEKLFF.

The gene calls are TRBV29-1 and TRBJ2-5; D tentatively fits TRBD1 or TRBD2 (5 bases each). The CDR3 is 13 amino acids. The germline CDR1 and CDR2 sequences are SQVTM and ANQGSEA. Between the trimmed V and J ends, which lost 2 bases and 4 bases, there was a span of 11 bases. In DNA form, the CDR3 reads TGCAGCGTTGAAACGGGACCAGGAGAGACCCAGTACTTC. It specifies CSVETGPGETQYF.

The CDR3 sequence: CASSHGGLGNEQFF. The CDR3 bases are TGTGCCAGCTCTCATGGGGGACTCGGTAATGAGCAGTTCTTC. This chain links TRBV27 with TRBJ2-1, with D possibly TRBD2 on 6 matching bases. The V gene's germline CDR1 is MNHEY and CDR2 SMNVEV (reference sequence). V was cut by 8 bases and J by 7 bases, with 18 bases left in between. This CDR3 region has 14 residues.

This rearrangement joins TRBV5-6 to TRBJ2-3, with 11 nucleotides matching TRBD2. Germline assignment: CDR1 SGHDT and CDR2 YYEEEE. The junction had 6 bases not matched to a gene; V was cut back by 4 bases and J by 5 bases. The CDR3 has 15 residues. The CDR3 DNA is TGTGCCAGCAGCCCAAGACTAGCGGGAAGAGATACGCAGTATTTT. This gives the protein CASSPRLAGRDTQYF.

This chain links TRBV19 with TRBJ1-1, with D possibly being TRBD1 (6 bases). The CDR3 consists of 12 residues. Looked up from germline, CDR1 is LNHDA and CDR2 is SQIVND (reference sequence). Trimming shortened V by 5 bases and J by 6 bases, and 10 bases separated the two germline ends. CDR3 bases: TGTGCCAGTAGTCCCCGGACAGCTGAAGCTTTCTTT. It is translated as CASSPRTAEAFF.

The chain is built from TRBV5-5 and TRBJ1-3, with D hard to call. This CDR3 contains 14 residues. CDR1 is SGHKS, CDR2 YYEKEE, per germline (reference sequence). The V end lost 5 bases, the J end lost 0 bases, and 9 bases lay between the germline ends. The CDR3 nucleotides are TGTGCCAGCAGGGGTGACATCTCTGGAAACACCATATATTTT. This encodes CASRGDISGNTIYF. Full variable domain (rest looked up from reference TRBV5-5 and TRBJ1-3): DAGVTQSPTHLIKTRGQQVTLRCSPISGHKSVSWYQQVLGQGPQFIFQYYEKEERGRGNFPDRFSARQFPNYSSELNVNALLLGDSALYLCASRGDISGNTIYFGEGSWLTVV.

As concerns this clone: Additional DNA sequences in this sample encode the identical CDR3. This sequence joins TRBV4-1 and TRBJ1-1, with TRBD1 identical over 7 bases. CDR1 and CDR2 from the germline V gene are MGHRA and YSYEKL. V lost 1 base, J lost 7 bases, and 0 bases stayed unmatched. The CDR3 runs to 12 residues. CDR3 sequence reads: CASSQGQGEAFF. The CDR3 DNA reads TGCGCCAGCAGCCAAGGACAGGGTGAAGCTTTCTTT.